The present T cell receptor (beta chain) was sequenced within a study of blood T cells in healthy people across ages. Study-level points and caveats: Per million T cells, the diversity of TCR beta decreased roughly linearly as age advanced. Changes seen in expanded clonotypes were possibly confounded by donor CMV status left unknown. PBMCs were not sorted, which prevented a conclusive comparison of naive versus antigen-experienced cells. Considered underestimates were the diversity estimates obtained from one million T cells.

Details on this clonotype: Its antigen is still unknown.

Trimming pared 3 bases from V and 3 bases from J, leaving 5 bases between. The CDR3 has 13 amino acids. Germline V gene sequence: CDR1 KGHDR, CDR2 SFDVKD. The authors ran a second PCR of about 6 to 12 cycles using a sample-barcoded 5' primer and a J-beta primer mix. Using its own MiXCR run on the 5' RACE reads, TCRdb lists one record per CDR3 protein. The sample yields some 1.4 million distinct CDR3 sequences, 42% seen once. The chain links TRBV24-1 to TRBJ2-1; D gene ambiguous. Sequencing was performed on blood. The origin of this receptor is a woman in her late teens or twenties in good health. CDR3 in DNA: TGTGCCACCAGTGATCCCCACTACAATGAGCAGTTCTTC. This encodes CATSDPHYNEQFF.